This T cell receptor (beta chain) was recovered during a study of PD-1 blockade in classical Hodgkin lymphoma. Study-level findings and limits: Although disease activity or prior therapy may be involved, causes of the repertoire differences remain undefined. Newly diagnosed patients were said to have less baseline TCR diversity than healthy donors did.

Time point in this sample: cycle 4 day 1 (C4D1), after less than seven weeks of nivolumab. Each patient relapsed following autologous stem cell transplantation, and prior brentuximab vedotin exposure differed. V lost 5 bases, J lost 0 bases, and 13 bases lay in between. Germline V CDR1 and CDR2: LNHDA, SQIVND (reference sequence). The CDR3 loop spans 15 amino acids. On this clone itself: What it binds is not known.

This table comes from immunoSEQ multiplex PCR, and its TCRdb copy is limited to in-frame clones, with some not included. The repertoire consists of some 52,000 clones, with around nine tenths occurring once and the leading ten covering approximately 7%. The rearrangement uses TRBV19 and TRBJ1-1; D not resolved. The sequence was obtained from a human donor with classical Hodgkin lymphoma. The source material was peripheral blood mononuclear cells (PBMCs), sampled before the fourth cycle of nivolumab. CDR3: CASSPRGLMNTEAFF. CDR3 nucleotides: TGTGCCAGTAGTCCCCGCGGATTGATGAACACTGAAGCTTTCTTT. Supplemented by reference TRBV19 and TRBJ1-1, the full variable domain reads DGGITQSPKYLFRKEGQNVTLSCEQNLNHDAMYWYRQDPGQGLRLIYYSQIVNDFQKGDIAEGYSVSREKKESFPLTVTSAQKNPTAFYLCASSPRGLMNTEAFFGQGTRLTVV.